This is a list of T cell receptor beta chains from one sample in a study of blood T cell repertoires in COVID-19. The assay was immunoSEQ multiplex PCR, and TCRdb's table has in-frame clones only and misses some. In the table there are 350,000 to 450,000 clones, around 87% of which are singletons. What was sequenced was peripheral blood. These receptors came from a human donor in a cohort sampled during active COVID-19. Both conserved end residues are part of each CDR3. The D gene is left open where the match is weak.

DNA	CDR3	J	V	D
TGTGCCATACGGGACAGGGAAGATGGCTACACCTTC	CAIRDREDGYTF	TRBJ1-2	TRBV24-1	TRBD1
TGTGCCAGTAGTGCGGCTCTTGGCGAACTGTTTTTT	CASSAALGELFF	TRBJ1-4	TRBV19	-
TGTGCCAGCAGGACCAGGGGTTCAACTAATGAAAAACTGTTTTTT	CASRTRGSTNEKLFF	TRBJ1-4	TRBV6-5	-
TGTGCCAGCAGCTTGCTGTCTAATAATTCACCCCTCCACTTT	CASSLLSNNSPLHF	TRBJ1-6	TRBV5-4	-
TGTGCCAGCTCACCCTCCGGGACAGGGGGTATGGAGCAGTACTTC	CASSPSGTGGMEQYF	TRBJ2-7	TRBV18	TRBD1
TGTGCCAGCAGTGAAGCGCTAGCGGGAGGGCCCGGGGAGCTGTTTTTT	CASSEALAGGPGELFF	TRBJ2-2	TRBV6-1	TRBD2
TGTGCCAGCAGCTCCACCCGGACAGGGGGGATCTCTGGGGCCAACGTCCTGACTTTC	CASSSTRTGGISGANVLTF	TRBJ2-6	TRBV13	TRBD1
TGTGCCAGCAGCTTGGTGGGCGGGATCCGCGAGCAGTACTTC	CASSLVGGIREQYF	TRBJ2-7	TRBV5-8	-
TGTGCCAGCAGTGAAGTTGGGGACAGCAAGACCCAGTACTTC	CASSEVGDSKTQYF	TRBJ2-5	TRBV2	TRBD1
TGTGCCAGCAGTTGGGACAGCAACACCGGGGAGCTGTTTTTT	CASSWDSNTGELFF	TRBJ2-2	TRBV2	TRBD1